This record looks at one TCR beta chain sequence and its context. Random hexamers were used to reverse transcribe the RNA input (about 0.45 to 1 ug). Amplification of the TCR beta CDR3 was carried out by immunoSEQ multiplex PCR, which spanned a total of 54 Vbeta and 13 Jbeta segments. Using its own MiXCR run on the immunoSEQ multiplex PCR reads, TCRdb lists one record per CDR3 protein. Among 200,000 to 300,000 distinct CDR3 sequences listed, 90% to 97% were seen once. The data originate from a study of CD8 T cells in Susac syndrome. In germline, CDR1 is SGHRS, CDR2 YFSETQ. Trimming took off 0 bases at V and 5 bases at J, with 12 bases between the two ends. This CDR3 has 15 amino acids.

The TCR comes from a human donor with Susac syndrome. Sequencing used CD4+ T cells from PBMCs. The V and J genes are TRBV5-1 and TRBJ1-5; a weak D match, TRBD1 (6 bases). DNA of the CDR3: TGCGCCAGCAGCTTGGCCGGGGGCGCCCATCAGCCCCAGCATTTT. Translation: CASSLAGGAHQPQHF.